This T cell receptor (beta chain) was captured in a study of Ad26.COV2.S vaccination and SARS-CoV-2 variants. Study overall: Donor was one of the participants in the Ad26.COV2.S arm of the COV1001 trial. Ad26.COV2.S given intramuscularly, once or twice 56 days apart.

Whole-study results and caveats: Placebo recipients showed lower spike-specific TCR breadth than vaccinees.

Treatment here: around 19 received Ad26.COV2.S at low or high dose, single or two shots; 5 received placebo; per-sample allocation not given. Day 63 after the first vaccine or placebo injection was the time point for sampling. The data were produced by immunoSEQ multiplex PCR, yet TCRdb's version contains in-frame clones alone and is incomplete. The table has some 400,000 clones, over 75% seen once. Concerning this clone itself: As yet, its antigen is unknown.

The germline V gene encodes CDR1 MNHEY and CDR2 SVGAGI. CDR3 length equals 13 residues. Trimming cost V 5 bases and J 8 bases, with 15 bases left between them. V gene TRBV6-5 combines with J gene TRBJ1-2; D might be TRBD1 (5 bases). The clonotype comes from a person between 18 and 65 years old who received the Ad26.COV2.S COVID-19 vaccine or a placebo. Here the sequenced sample was peripheral blood, taken in a trial of Ad26.COV2.S vaccine versus placebo. The CDR3 here is CASSPRGVAGYTF. The CDR3 region has the DNA TGTGCCAGCAGTCCCCGAGGGGTTGCGGGCTACACCTTC.